This T cell receptor beta chain originates from a study of blood T cell repertoires in COVID-19. On the study more broadly: Some COVID-19 samples were acute and others convalescent; all came from the United States, Italy and Spain. T cells, B-cell-depleted T cells, or PBMCs supplied cDNA or gDNA.

Trimming took off 3 bases at V and 3 bases at J, with 9 bases between the two ends. This CDR3 is built from 14 residues. Germline lookup yields CDR1 MDHEN and CDR2 SYDVKM. Sequencing used immunoSEQ multiplex PCR; TCRdb keeps in-frame clones, though not all of them. The repertoire holds fewer than 90,000 clones, with roughly 80% as singletons. The receptor was isolated from a man aged 55 to 70 with COVID-19, enrolled during active disease. The sample taken for sequencing was peripheral blood. The chain carries TRBV28 and TRBJ1-5, with a possible D match to TRBD1 (5 bases). In DNA, the CDR3 is TGTGCCAGCAGTTTCCGACAGTACAATCAGCCCCAGCATTTT. This codes for CASSFRQYNQPQHF.